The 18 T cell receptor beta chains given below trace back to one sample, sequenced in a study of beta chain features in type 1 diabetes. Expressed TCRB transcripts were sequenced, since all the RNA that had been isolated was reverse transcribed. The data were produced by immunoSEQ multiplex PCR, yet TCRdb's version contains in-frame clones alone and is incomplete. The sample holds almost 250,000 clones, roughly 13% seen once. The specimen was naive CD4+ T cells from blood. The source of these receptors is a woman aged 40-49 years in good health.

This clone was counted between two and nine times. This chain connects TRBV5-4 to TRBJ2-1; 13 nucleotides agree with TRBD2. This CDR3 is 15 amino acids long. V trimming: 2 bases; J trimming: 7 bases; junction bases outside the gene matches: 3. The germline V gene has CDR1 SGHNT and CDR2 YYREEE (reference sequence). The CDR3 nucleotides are TGTGCCAGCAGCTTAGGACTAGCGGGGGTGAATGAGCAGTTCTTC. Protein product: CASSLGLAGVNEQFF.

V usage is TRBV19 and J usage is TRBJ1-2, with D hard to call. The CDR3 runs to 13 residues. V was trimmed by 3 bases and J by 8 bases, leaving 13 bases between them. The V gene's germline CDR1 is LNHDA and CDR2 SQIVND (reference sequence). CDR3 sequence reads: CASSMPAGGGYTF. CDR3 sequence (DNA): TGTGCCAGTAGTATGCCGGCGGGAGGGGGCTACACCTTC.

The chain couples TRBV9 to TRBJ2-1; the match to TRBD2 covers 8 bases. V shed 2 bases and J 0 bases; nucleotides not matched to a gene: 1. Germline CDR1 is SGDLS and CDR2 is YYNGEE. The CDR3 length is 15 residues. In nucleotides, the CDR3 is TGTGCCAGCAGCGTGCTAGCGGGCTCCTACAATGAGCAGTTCTTC. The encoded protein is CASSVLAGSYNEQFF.

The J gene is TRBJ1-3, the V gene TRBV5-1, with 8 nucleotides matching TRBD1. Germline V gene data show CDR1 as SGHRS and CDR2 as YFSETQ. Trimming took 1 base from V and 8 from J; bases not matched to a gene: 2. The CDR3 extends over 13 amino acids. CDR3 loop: CASSLQGADTIYF. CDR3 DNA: TGCGCCAGCAGCTTGCAGGGGGCGGACACCATATATTTT.

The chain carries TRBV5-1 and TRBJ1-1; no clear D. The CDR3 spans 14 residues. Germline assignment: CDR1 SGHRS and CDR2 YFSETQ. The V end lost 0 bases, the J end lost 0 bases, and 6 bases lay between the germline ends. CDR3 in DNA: TGCGCCAGCAGCTTGGGCACTATGAACACTGAAGCTTTCTTT. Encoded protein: CASSLGTMNTEAFF.

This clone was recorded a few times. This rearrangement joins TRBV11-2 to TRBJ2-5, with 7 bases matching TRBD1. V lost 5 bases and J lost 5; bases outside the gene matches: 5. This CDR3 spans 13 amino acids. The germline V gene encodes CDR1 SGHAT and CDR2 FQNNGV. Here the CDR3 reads CASSLGQKETQYF. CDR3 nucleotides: TGTGCCAGCAGCCTGGGACAGAAGGAGACCCAGTACTTC.

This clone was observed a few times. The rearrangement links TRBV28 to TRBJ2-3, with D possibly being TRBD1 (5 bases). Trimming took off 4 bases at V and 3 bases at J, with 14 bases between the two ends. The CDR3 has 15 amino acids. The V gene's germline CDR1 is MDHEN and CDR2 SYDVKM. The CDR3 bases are TGTGCCAGCAGTTCCGCTAGGGGTCGGACAGATACGCAGTATTTT. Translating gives CASSSARGRTDTQYF.

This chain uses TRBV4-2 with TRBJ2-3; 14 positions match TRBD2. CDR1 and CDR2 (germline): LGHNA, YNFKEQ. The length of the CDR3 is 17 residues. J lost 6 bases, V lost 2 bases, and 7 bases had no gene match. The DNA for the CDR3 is TGTGCCAGCAGCCAACAACCCGGACTAGCGGGAGGTGATACGCAGTATTTT. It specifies CASSQQPGLAGGDTQYF.

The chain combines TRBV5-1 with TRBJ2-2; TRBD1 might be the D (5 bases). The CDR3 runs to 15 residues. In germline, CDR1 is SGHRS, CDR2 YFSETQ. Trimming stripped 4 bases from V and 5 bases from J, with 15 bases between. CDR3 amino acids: CASSPAQGITGELFF. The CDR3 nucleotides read TGCGCCAGCAGCCCGGCTCAGGGTATTACCGGGGAGCTGTTTTTT.

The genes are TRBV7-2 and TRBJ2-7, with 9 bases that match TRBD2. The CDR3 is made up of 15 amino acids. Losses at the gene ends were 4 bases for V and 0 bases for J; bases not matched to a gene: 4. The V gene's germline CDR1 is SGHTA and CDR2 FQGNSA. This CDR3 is CASSSSGAVSYEQYF. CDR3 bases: TGTGCCAGCAGCTCTAGCGGGGCCGTCTCCTACGAGCAGTACTTC.

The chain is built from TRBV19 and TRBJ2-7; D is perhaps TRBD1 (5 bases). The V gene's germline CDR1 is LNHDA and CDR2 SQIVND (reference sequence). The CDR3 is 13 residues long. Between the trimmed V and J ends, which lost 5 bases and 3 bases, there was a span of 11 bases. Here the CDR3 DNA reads TGTGCCAGTAGTCTATTAGACAGCTACGAGCAGTACTTC. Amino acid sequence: CASSLLDSYEQYF.

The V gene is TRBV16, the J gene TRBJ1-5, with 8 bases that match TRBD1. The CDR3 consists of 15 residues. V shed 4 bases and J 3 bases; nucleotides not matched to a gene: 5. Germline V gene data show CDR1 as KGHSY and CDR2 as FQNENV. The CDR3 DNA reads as TGTGCCAGCAGCCTAACACAGGGGGTCAATCAGCCCCAGCATTTT. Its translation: CASSLTQGVNQPQHF.

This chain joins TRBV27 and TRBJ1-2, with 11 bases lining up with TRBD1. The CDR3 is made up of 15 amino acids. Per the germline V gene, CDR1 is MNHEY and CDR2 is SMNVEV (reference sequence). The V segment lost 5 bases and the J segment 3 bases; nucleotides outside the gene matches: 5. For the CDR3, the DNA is TGTGCCAGCAGTCCACGGACAGGGGGCCACTATGGCTACACCTTC. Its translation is CASSPRTGGHYGYTF.

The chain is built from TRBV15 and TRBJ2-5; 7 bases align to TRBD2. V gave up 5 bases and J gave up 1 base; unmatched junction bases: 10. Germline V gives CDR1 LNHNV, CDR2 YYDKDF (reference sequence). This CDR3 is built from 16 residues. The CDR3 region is CATSSGAQRGQETQYF. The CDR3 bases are TGTGCCACCAGCTCCGGTGCACAGCGGGGCCAAGAGACCCAGTACTTC.

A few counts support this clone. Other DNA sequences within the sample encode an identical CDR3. The CDR3 nucleotides are TGTGCCAGCAGCTTACCCGGGAGCTATGGCTACACCTTC. It codes for CASSLPGSYGYTF. The chain links TRBV5-4 to TRBJ1-2; D remains ambiguous. CDR1 and CDR2 (germline): SGHNT, YYREEE (reference sequence). V was shortened by 2 bases and J by 4 bases, with 9 bases between the two germline ends. CDR3 length: 13 residues. Looking up the rest from reference TRBV5-4 and TRBJ1-2 gives the full variable domain: ETGVTQSPTHLIKTRGQQVTLRCSSQSGHNTVSWYQQALGQGPQFIFQYYREEENGRGNFPPRFSGLQFPNYSSELNVNALELDDSALYLCASSLPGSYGYTFGSGTRLTVV.

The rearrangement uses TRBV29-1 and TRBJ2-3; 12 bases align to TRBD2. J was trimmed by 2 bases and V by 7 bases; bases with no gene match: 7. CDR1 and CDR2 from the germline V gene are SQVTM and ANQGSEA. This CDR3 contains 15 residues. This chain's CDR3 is CSADGTSGHTDTQYF. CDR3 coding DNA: TGCAGCGCCGATGGGACTAGCGGGCACACAGATACGCAGTATTTT.

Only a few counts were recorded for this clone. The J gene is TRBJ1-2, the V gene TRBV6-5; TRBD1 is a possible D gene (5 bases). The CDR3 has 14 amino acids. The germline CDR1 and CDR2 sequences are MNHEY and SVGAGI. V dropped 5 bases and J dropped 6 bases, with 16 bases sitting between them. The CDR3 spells CASSPQGDFNGYTF. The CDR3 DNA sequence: TGTGCCAGCAGTCCCCAGGGTGACTTCAATGGCTACACCTTC.

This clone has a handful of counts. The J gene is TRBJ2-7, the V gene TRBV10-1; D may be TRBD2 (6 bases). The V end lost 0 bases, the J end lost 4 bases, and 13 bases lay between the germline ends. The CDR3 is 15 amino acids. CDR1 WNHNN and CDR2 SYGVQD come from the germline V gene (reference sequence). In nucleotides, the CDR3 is TGCGCCAGCAGTGAGTCTCTCGTCGGGGGTTACGAGCAGTACTTC. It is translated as CASSESLVGGYEQYF.